This passage covers 9 T cell receptor beta chains from one sample sequenced in a study of prognosis after radiotherapy for stage I lung cancer (dated by TCRdb to the early 2020s). Sequencer: Illumina HiSeq 3000. Two rounds of multiplex PCR were performed to amplify the TCR beta CDR3 region from genomic DNA. In the first round of PCR, primers specific to each TRBV and TRBJ gene were used, and the primer sequences are filed in Chinese patent CN105087789A. Through fastp at Q25 and MiXCR, TCRdb rebuilt clones from the public reads, retaining in-frame beta chains. A single entry per CDR3 protein holds the most common genes and DNA from its merged rows. The sample has 12,000 or so distinct CDR3 sequences on record, 45% to 60% of them singletons. Roughly 20% of the sample belongs to the ten largest clones. This material consisted of PBMCs, taken before or after stereotactic body radiation therapy (not recorded which). These receptors were taken from a donor of 50 years or more with non-small cell lung cancer.

This clonotype occurred many times. The gene calls are TRBV24-1 and TRBJ2-4, with D tentatively TRBD1 or TRBD2 (5 bases each). Trimming shortened V by 3 bases and J by 4 bases, and 9 bases separated the two germline ends. The CDR3 loop spans 14 amino acids. The germline V gene encodes CDR1 KGHDR and CDR2 SFDVKD. Here the CDR3 reads CATSDKGPKNIQYF. As DNA, the CDR3 is TGTGCCACCAGTGATAAGGGACCGAAAAACATTCAGTACTTC.

This clonotype was counted at least ten times. This rearrangement joins TRBV12-3 or TRBV12-4 to TRBJ1-5, with a tentative D call TRBD1 (6 bases). The CDR3 is 15 residues long. V was clipped by 4 bases and J by 3 bases, with 13 bases between them. As DNA, the CDR3 is TGTGCCAGCAGTTCCCCAGACAGGTACAATCAGCCCCAGCATTTT. It codes for CASSSPDRYNQPQHF.

The rearrangement joins TRBV18 to TRBJ2-2, with TRBD2 matching 10 bases. With 4 bases clipped from V and 8 bases from J, the junction kept 19 bases outside the gene matches. The germline CDR1 and CDR2 sequences are KGHSH and LQKENI. CDR3 length: 19 residues. The CDR3 DNA reads as TGTGCCAGCTCACATCAAACGGATAGCGGGGGGAGAATCACGGGGGAGCTGTTTTTT. Amino acid sequence: CASSHQTDSGGRITGELFF.

By its share, this clonotype is medium-sized. The J gene is TRBJ2-3, the V gene TRBV6-1; D unresolved. The length of the CDR3 is 12 residues. V was trimmed by 6 bases and J by 3 bases, leaving 7 bases between them. Per the germline V gene, CDR1 is MNHNS and CDR2 is SASEGT. The CDR3: CASRQVTDTQYF. The CDR3 DNA is TGTGCCAGCAGACAAGTAACAGATACGCAGTATTTT.

Comment on this clonotype: The junction departs from germline at one end; a sequencing error may be responsible. The V call is TRBV11-2, the J call TRBJ2-1; 7 nucleotides match TRBD2. The CDR3 extends over 16 amino acids. CDR1 and CDR2 (germline): SGHAT, FQNNGV. CDR3: CASSSPVAGVANEHFF. In DNA, the CDR3 is TGTGCCAGCAGCTCTCCGGTGGCGGGAGTTGCCAATGAGCATTTCTTC.

Many counts were recorded for this clonotype. The V gene is TRBV18, the J gene TRBJ1-1, with D uncertain. The germline V gene encodes CDR1 KGHSH and CDR2 LQKENI. This CDR3 is built from 13 residues. V lost 8 bases and J lost 3, with 13 bases in between. The CDR3 sequence is CASTSKVDTEAFF. CDR3 coding DNA: TGTGCCAGCACATCTAAAGTGGACACTGAAGCTTTCTTT.

This clonotype rates as medium-sized (0.01 to 0.1%). The J gene is TRBJ1-2, the V gene TRBV19; D gene unclear. This CDR3 contains 16 residues. Germline CDR1 reads LNHDA; CDR2 reads SQIVND (reference sequence). V lost 5 bases and J lost 0, with 16 bases in between. CDR3 sequence reads: CASSDLTGRTNYGYTF. CDR3 sequence (DNA): TGTGCCAGTAGTGATTTGACTGGAAGAACTAACTATGGCTACACCTTC.

In its sample, this clonotype is medium-sized (0.01 to 0.1%). CDR3 sequence (DNA): TGCAGTGCAACGGACAGGGTTTACGAGCAGTACTTC. It is translated as CSATDRVYEQYF. The V and J genes are TRBV20-1 and TRBJ2-7; 8 bases agree with TRBD1. This CDR3 is 12 amino acids long. CDR1 is DFQATT and CDR2 is SNEGSKA in the germline V gene (reference sequence). Unmatched junction bases numbered 5, after V lost 6 bases and J lost 4 bases.

To note about this clonotype: A read error is the likely source, as a far larger clone sits one nucleotide away. The genes are TRBV7-3 and TRBJ2-4; TRBD2 matches 8 bases. The end of the DNA is better explained by TRBJ2-1, so the J call may be wrong. This CDR3 contains 15 residues. The germline V gene has CDR1 SGHTA and CDR2 FQGTGA. CDR3 sequence reads: CASSELAGVYNDQFF. Here the CDR3 DNA reads TGTGCCAGCAGCGAGCTAGCGGGCGTATACAATGATCAGTTCTTC.